The rows below give T cell receptor beta chains drawn from one sample of a study of T cell changes during pregnancy in multiple sclerosis. Profiling relied on immunoSEQ multiplex PCR, and the TCRdb table lists in-frame clones only, not all of them. The table shows more than 35,000 clones, with 85% to 90% occurring only once. The sample was CD8+ T cells from peripheral blood mononuclear cells, taken after pregnancy. The receptors shown here come from a female donor in good health, enrolled as a control in a pregnancy study. The CDR3 runs from the conserved cysteine through the conserved F or W. A D gene is named only where the DNA matches it firmly.

j_gene	d_gene	v_gene	CDR3nt	CDR3aa
TRBJ2-1	TRBD2	TRBV6-4	TGTGCCAGCAGTGAACGGGGGGGCATCTACAATGAGCAGTTCTTC	CASSERGGIYNEQFF
TRBJ2-2	TRBD1	TRBV29-1	TGCAGCGCATCTGACAGGGTTGGCGCCGGGGAGCTGTTTTTT	CSASDRVGAGELFF
TRBJ2-5	-	TRBV5-4	TGTGCCAGCGGTCTCGGAGGGACCCAGTACTTC	CASGLGGTQYF
TRBJ1-5	-	TRBV15	TGTGCCACCAGCAGAGATTCGGGGTTTAGCAATCGGCCCCAGCATTTT	CATSRDSGFSNRPQHF
TRBJ2-7	-	TRBV7-2	TGTGCCAGCAGCGGTAGCTCCTACGAGCAGTACTTC	CASSGSSYEQYF
TRBJ2-1	TRBD2	TRBV9	TGTGCCAGCAGCGTAGTAGCGGGGGGCACAAGCTCCTACAATGAGCAGTTCTTC	CASSVVAGGTSSYNEQFF
TRBJ1-2	-	TRBV5-5	TGTGCCAGCAGCTTGGAGGGAGGGGTCGGTTCAAACTATGGCTACACCTTC	CASSLEGGVGSNYGYTF
TRBJ1-5	-	TRBV5-6	TGTGCCAGCAGCCCTCGCGGCGACAGGAGAAATCAGCCCCAGCATTTT	CASSPRGDRRNQPQHF
TRBJ2-2	-	TRBV27	TGTGCCAGCAGTTCTTACCGGGACTGGAACACCGGGGAGCTGTTTTTT	CASSSYRDWNTGELFF
TRBJ1-1	-	TRBV27	TGTGCCAGCAGTTTACAGGCGGGGAACACTGAAGCTTTCTTT	CASSLQAGNTEAFF
TRBJ2-3	TRBD2	TRBV7-3	TGTGCCAGCAGCTTAAGGGCTAGCGGGCCCACAGATACGCAGTATTTT	CASSLRASGPTDTQYF
TRBJ1-6	TRBD1	TRBV30	TGTGCCTGTAGGGACAGGAGCTCCTATAATTCACCCCTCCACTTT	CACRDRSSYNSPLHF